This entry features one T cell receptor beta chain sequence. The sample originates from a study of control samples from healthy donors and cancer patients. Trimming took 8 bases from V and 6 from J; bases not matched to a gene: 5. Germline loops: CDR1 SNHLY, CDR2 FYNNEI. The CDR3 totals 13 residues. Generated by immunoSEQ multiplex PCR, the TCRdb table keeps only in-frame clones and is missing some. The sample carries about 130,000 clones, around nine tenths recorded once. The sample taken for sequencing was blood. This receptor was taken from a man aged 35 to 55 in good health. The genes are TRBV2 and TRBJ1-5; TRBD1 matches at 9 bases. This CDR3 reads CASEDRGTQPQHF. Written as DNA, the CDR3 is TGTGCCAGCGAGGACAGGGGTACTCAGCCCCAGCATTTT. The full variable domain, completed using reference TRBV2 and TRBJ1-5, is EPEVTQTPSHQVTQMGQEVILRCVPISNHLYFYWYRQILGQKVEFLVSFYNNEISEKSEIFDDQFSVERPDGSNFTLKIRSTKLEDSAMYFCASEDRGTQPQHFGDGTRLSIL.